These 21 T cell receptor beta chains originate from one sample sequenced in a study of graft-versus-host responses after intestinal transplantation. The protocol was immunoSEQ multiplex PCR, while the TCRdb copy is restricted to in-frame clones and leaves out a portion. The repertoire holds more than 80,000 clones, 85% to 90% seen once, with 0.3% to 0.4% in the top ten. Antigens for these TCRs are unknown. This sample comprised unstimulated CD4+ T cells sorted from spleen or lymph node cells, obtained before intestinal transplant. The receptors come from a human donor who received an intestinal transplant.

The chain has TRBV5-1 and TRBJ1-1; the D gene is possibly TRBD1 (5 bases). The V gene's germline CDR1 is SGHRS and CDR2 YFSETQ. The CDR3 spans 14 residues. Trimming took 5 bases from V and 6 from J, leaving 17 bases between them. In DNA, the CDR3 is TGCGCCAGCAGTACACAAGGGGTTCGCGCTGAAGCTTTCTTT. Its translation is CASSTQGVRAEAFF.

The chain links TRBV11-2 to TRBJ1-2; perhaps TRBD1 as D (6 bases). V was pared by 0 bases and J by 7 bases, with 12 bases between. The CDR3 length is 14 residues. Germline lookup yields CDR1 SGHAT and CDR2 FQNNGV. CDR3: CASSLDRTVTGYTF. In nucleotides, the CDR3 is TGTGCCAGCAGCTTAGATCGGACAGTGACTGGCTACACCTTC.

The chain couples TRBV25-1 to TRBJ2-2, with D possibly being TRBD1 (6 bases). Trimming cost V 4 bases and J 6 bases, with 12 bases left between them. The CDR3 runs to 14 residues. Germline assignment: CDR1 MGHDK and CDR2 SYGVNS. CDR3 amino acids: CASSARGIAGELFF. The CDR3 DNA sequence: TGTGCCAGCAGTGCCAGGGGAATTGCCGGGGAGCTGTTTTTT.

Only one count was recorded for this clone. At one end, the junction sequence differs from germline, possibly due to a read error. The chain joins TRBV2 to TRBJ2-5; D perhaps matches TRBD2 (6 bases). CDR1 and CDR2 from the germline V gene are SNHLY and FYNNEI. This CDR3 spans 14 amino acids. CDR3 bases: TGTGCCAGCAGTGAAGAAAGTCCGGGACTGGCACCTGACTTC. Translated: CASSEESPGLAPDF.

V is TRBV7-9 and J is TRBJ2-5; 7 bases match TRBD2. The V and J ends lost 5 bases and 4 bases, in that order; junction bases with no gene match: 10. This CDR3 is 15 amino acids long. Germline V gives CDR1 SEHNR, CDR2 FQNEAQ (reference sequence). This CDR3 reads CASSPRGGLGETQYF. The DNA for the CDR3 is TGTGCCAGCAGCCCCCGGGGAGGGTTGGGAGAGACCCAGTACTTC.

The chain employs TRBV5-4 and TRBJ2-4; weak D call: TRBD1 (6 bases). The CDR3 consists of 15 residues. Deletions cut 2 bases from V and 0 bases from J, with 9 bases between. CDR1 is SGHNT and CDR2 is YYREEE in the germline V gene (reference sequence). The CDR3 here is CASSFQGIAKNIQYF. CDR3 DNA: TGTGCCAGCAGCTTCCAGGGGATAGCCAAAAACATTCAGTACTTC.

The chain employs TRBV28 and TRBJ1-3, with 10 bases lining up with TRBD1. The germline V gene encodes CDR1 MDHEN and CDR2 SYDVKM. Trimming cost V 3 bases and J 4 bases; bases outside gene matches: 3. This CDR3 region has 15 residues. The CDR3 sequence is CASSLGQGIGNTIYF. The CDR3 DNA follows: TGTGCCAGCAGTTTGGGACAGGGGATAGGAAACACCATATATTTT.

This clone was seen a single time. The chain combines TRBV19 with TRBJ2-1; no clear D. Trimming shortened V by 3 bases and J by 9 bases, and 15 bases separated the two germline ends. CDR1 LNHDA and CDR2 SQIVND come from the germline V gene (reference sequence). The CDR3 covers 14 residues. CDR3 amino acids: CASSMGLRYGEQFF. As DNA, the CDR3 is TGTGCCAGTAGTATGGGTCTCAGGTATGGTGAGCAGTTCTTC.

The chain has TRBV6-1 and TRBJ2-1; TRBD2 matches 14 bases. J was trimmed by 6 bases and V by 4 bases; bases with no gene match: 2. The germline gives CDR1 MNHNS, CDR2 SASEGT. The length of the CDR3 is 15 residues. The chain's CDR3 is CASSVGTSGGNEQFF. The DNA for the CDR3 is TGTGCCAGCAGTGTAGGGACTAGCGGGGGCAATGAGCAGTTCTTC.

The V call is TRBV10-2, the J call TRBJ2-5, with 8 nucleotides matching TRBD1. CDR3 length equals 15 residues. Trimming removed 6 bases from V and 5 bases from J; junction bases left unmatched: 11. The germline CDR1 and CDR2 sequences are WSHSY and SAAADI. CDR3 sequence: CASSLGQGRRETQYF. Written as DNA, the CDR3 is TGCGCCAGCAGCCTCGGACAGGGTAGGAGGGAGACCCAGTACTTC.

This clone was seen only once. The V gene is TRBV4-1, the J gene TRBJ2-7; perhaps TRBD2 as D (5 bases). Trimming removed 4 bases at V and 2 bases at J, with 9 bases between. The CDR3 is 13 amino acids. Germline values: CDR1 MGHRA, CDR2 YSYEKL. The CDR3 DNA is TGCGCCAGCAGCCGGACTGCGGCCTACGAGCAGTACTTC. Translated, it gives CASSRTAAYEQYF.

The chain joins TRBV6-5 to TRBJ1-3; no clear D. This CDR3 is 11 amino acids long. Germline CDR1 reads MNHEY; CDR2 reads SVGAGI. The V end lost 8 bases, the J end lost 1 base, and 3 bases lay between the germline ends. The CDR3 spells CASRSGNTIYF. The CDR3 DNA is TGTGCCAGCCGTTCTGGAAACACCATATATTTT.

This sequence joins TRBV6-5 and TRBJ1-1; D possibly corresponds to TRBD1 (5 bases). The CDR3 is 15 residues long. Germline V gives CDR1 MNHEY, CDR2 SVGAGI. Trimming removed 6 bases at V and 0 bases at J, with 14 bases between. DNA for the CDR3: TGTGCCAGCAGGCCGAGAGACAGACTGAACACTGAAGCTTTCTTT. It is translated as CASRPRDRLNTEAFF.

The V gene is TRBV30, the J gene TRBJ1-4; D perhaps matches TRBD1 (5 bases). V lost 0 bases and J 10 bases, leaving 12 bases between the germline ends. Germline CDR1 reads GTSNPN; CDR2 reads SVGIG (reference sequence). The CDR3 runs to 13 residues. Here the CDR3 reads CAWSVQTTGKLFF. CDR3 sequence (DNA): TGTGCCTGGAGTGTCCAAACAACAGGAAAACTGTTTTTT.

The rearrangement links TRBV5-1 to TRBJ2-3, with 8 nucleotides matching TRBD2. Trimming took 2 bases from V and 0 from J; bases not matched to a gene: 8. In germline, CDR1 is SGHRS, CDR2 YFSETQ. The CDR3 is made up of 17 amino acids. CDR3 coding DNA: TGCGCCAGCAGCTTCGCAGGACTAGCAGGTAGCACAGATACGCAGTATTTT. Amino acids: CASSFAGLAGSTDTQYF.

The rearrangement links TRBV29-1 to TRBJ2-6, with 12 bases fitting TRBD1. Germline loops: CDR1 SQVTM, CDR2 ANQGSEA. There are 20 residues in the CDR3. J was trimmed by 1 base and V by 0 bases; bases with no gene match: 10. Here the CDR3 DNA reads TGCAGCGTTGAAGATCTTAGGGGACAGGGGGCACAATCTGGGGCCAACGTCCTGACTTTC. Protein product: CSVEDLRGQGAQSGANVLTF.

The genes are TRBV15 and TRBJ1-5; 8 nucleotides match TRBD1. CDR3 length: 14 residues. J gave up 8 bases and V 6 bases, and 9 bases lay outside the gene matches. Looked up from germline, CDR1 is LNHNV and CDR2 is YYDKDF (reference sequence). The CDR3, as DNA: TGTGCCACCAGTAAACAGGGGGTAGTGGAGCCCCAGCATTTT. This gives the protein CATSKQGVVEPQHF.

The V gene is TRBV29-1, the J gene TRBJ1-1; D unclear. The ends were cut back, 7 bases at V and 7 bases at J, with 13 bases in the middle. The germline gives CDR1 SQVTM, CDR2 ANQGSEA. The CDR3 runs 11 residues. CDR3 residues: CSGGWYNEAFF. The CDR3 DNA follows: TGCAGCGGTGGCTGGTATAATGAAGCTTTCTTT.

The chain employs TRBV28 and TRBJ2-1, with 7 bases identical to TRBD1. V lost 7 bases, J lost 2 bases, and 5 bases stayed unmatched. This CDR3 is built from 14 residues. Germline CDR1 MDHEN, CDR2 SYDVKM. The CDR3 here is CASIATGAYNEQFF. CDR3 DNA sequence: TGTGCCAGCATCGCCACAGGGGCCTACAATGAGCAGTTCTTC.

This chain connects TRBV30 to TRBJ2-4, with TRBD2 identical over 12 bases. The germline V gene has CDR1 GTSNPN and CDR2 SVGIG (reference sequence). The CDR3 has 17 residues. V was pared by 6 bases and J by 1 base, with 10 bases of the junction left unmatched. The CDR3 reads CACNLAGGPLAKNIQYF. The CDR3 region has the DNA TGTGCCTGTAATCTAGCGGGGGGGCCGTTGGCCAAAAACATTCAGTACTTC.

This chain connects TRBV6-1 to TRBJ1-2; D gene uncertain. Germline assignment: CDR1 MNHNS and CDR2 SASEGT. This CDR3 contains 14 residues. V was cut by 7 bases and J by 3 bases, with 15 bases left in between. The CDR3 DNA follows: TGTGCCAGCACTCACACCCAAGGAGACTATGGCTACACCTTC. It translates to CASTHTQGDYGYTF.